Listed here is a single T cell receptor beta chain. The antigen is unknown. Trimming took off 9 bases at V and 9 bases at J, with 18 bases between the two ends. The CDR3 covers 13 residues. Germline V gives CDR1 SNHLY, CDR2 FYNNEI. The data derive from a study of vaccination and CD4 T cells after COVID-19. Treatment here: roughly 11-day PBMC culture with coronavirus spike peptide pools or control peptides (ViraFEST assay). Once obtained from cultured CD4+ T cells, the DNA was sequenced using the Oncomine TCR Beta short-read assay. TCRdb passed the PCR reads through MiXCR, listing each CDR3 protein once. The sample carries over 6,500 distinct CDR3 sequences, just over 70% recorded once.

The chain combines TRBV2 with TRBJ2-4; tentative D call: TRBD2 (7 bases). The material sequenced was CD4+ T cells from blood, cultured in vitro. The TCR comes from a human donor who had recovered from COVID-19. The CDR3 protein is CASGKGGQGIQYF. The DNA for the CDR3 is TGTGCCAGTGGAAAGGGGGGGCAGGGCATTCAGTACTTC.